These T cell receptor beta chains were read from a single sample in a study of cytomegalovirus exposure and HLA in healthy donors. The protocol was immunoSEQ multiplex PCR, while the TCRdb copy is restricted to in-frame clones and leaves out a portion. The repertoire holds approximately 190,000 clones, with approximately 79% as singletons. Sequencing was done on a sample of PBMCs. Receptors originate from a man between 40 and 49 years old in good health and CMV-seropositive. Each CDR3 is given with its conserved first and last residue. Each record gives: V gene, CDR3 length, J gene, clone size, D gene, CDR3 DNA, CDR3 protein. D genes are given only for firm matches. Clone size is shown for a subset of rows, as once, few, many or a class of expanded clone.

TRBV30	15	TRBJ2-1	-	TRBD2	TGTGCCTCTAATGTGGGTCCGCGGGGGTTCAATGAGCAGTTCTTC	CASNVGPRGFNEQFF
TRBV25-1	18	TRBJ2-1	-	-	TGTGCCAGCAGAGAACTAGGGGTCCCGGGGCGCGGGATGGATGAGCAGTTCTTC	CASRELGVPGRGMDEQFF
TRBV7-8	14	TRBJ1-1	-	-	TGTGCCAGCAGCTTAGCCGCAGGGGCCACTGAAGCTTTCTTT	CASSLAAGATEAFF
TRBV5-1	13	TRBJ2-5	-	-	TGCGCCAGCAGCTATACAGGTCAAGAGACCCAGTACTTC	CASSYTGQETQYF
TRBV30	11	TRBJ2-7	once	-	TGTGCCTTACAACGGGGGAGCGAGCAGTACTTC	CALQRGSEQYF
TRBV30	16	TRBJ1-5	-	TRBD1	TGTGCCTGGAGATTCAGTGGGTCAGGGGGAAATCAGCCCCAGCATTTT	CAWRFSGSGGNQPQHF
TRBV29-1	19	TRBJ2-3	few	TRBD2	TGCAGCGTTGAAGATCCCTCGCCGGGACTAGCGGGCGACACAGATACGCAGTATTTT	CSVEDPSPGLAGDTDTQYF
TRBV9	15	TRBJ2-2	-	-	TGTGCCAGCAGCCCCTATGACAGTGGCACCGGGGAGCTGTTTTTT	CASSPYDSGTGELFF
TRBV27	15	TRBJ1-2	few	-	TGTGCCAGCAGTCCCACCGGGACAATCAACTATGGCTACACCTTC	CASSPTGTINYGYTF
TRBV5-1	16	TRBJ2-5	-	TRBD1	TGCGCCAGCAGCTCCTCCGGGACGGCCAGGGGGGAGACCCAGTACTTC	CASSSSGTARGETQYF
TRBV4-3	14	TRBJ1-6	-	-	TGCGCCAGCAGCACCGGGTTACCCAATTCACCCCTCCACTTT	CASSTGLPNSPLHF
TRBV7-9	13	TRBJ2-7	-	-	TGTGCCAGCAGACAGACAGTTTCCTACGAGCAGTACTTC	CASRQTVSYEQYF
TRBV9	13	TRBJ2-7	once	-	TGTGCCAGCAGCGTAGGTGACAGCTACGAGCAGTACTTC	CASSVGDSYEQYF
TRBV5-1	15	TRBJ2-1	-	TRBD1	TGCGCCAGCAGCTTGGCGACAGGGGGCAAGAATGAGCAGTTCTTC	CASSLATGGKNEQFF
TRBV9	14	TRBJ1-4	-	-	TGTGCCAGCAGCGACCAGGGAACTAATGAAAAACTGTTTTTT	CASSDQGTNEKLFF
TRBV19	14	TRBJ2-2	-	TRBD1	TGTGCCAGTAATAGGGACAGGGGCACCGGGGAGCTGTTTTTT	CASNRDRGTGELFF
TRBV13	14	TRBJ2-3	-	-	TGTGCCAGCAGCCCAGACATCCGGGGGAATACGCAGTATTTT	CASSPDIRGNTQYF
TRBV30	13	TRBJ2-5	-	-	TGTGCCTCCCTATGGGGGGACGGAGAGACCCAGTACTTC	CASLWGDGETQYF
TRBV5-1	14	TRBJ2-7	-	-	TGCGCCAGCAGCCTCGGGACTCCCTCCTACGAGCAGTACTTC	CASSLGTPSYEQYF
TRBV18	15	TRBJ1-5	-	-	TGTGCCAGCCAATCTCAGGGAACGGTTGGTCAGCCCCAGCATTTT	CASQSQGTVGQPQHF
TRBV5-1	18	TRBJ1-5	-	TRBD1	TGCGCCAGCAGCCCCGGACAGGGGGCGAATCGTGGCAATCAGCCCCAGCATTTT	CASSPGQGANRGNQPQHF
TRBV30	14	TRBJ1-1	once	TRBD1	TGTGCCTGGAGCCTGACAGGGATGAACACTGAAGCTTTCTTT	CAWSLTGMNTEAFF
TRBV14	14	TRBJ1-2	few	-	TGTGCCAGCAGCCAAGCTGGCACATCCTATGGCTACACCTTC	CASSQAGTSYGYTF
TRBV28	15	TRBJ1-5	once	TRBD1	TGTGCCAGCAGTATGACAGGGACCAGCAATCAGCCCCAGCATTTT	CASSMTGTSNQPQHF
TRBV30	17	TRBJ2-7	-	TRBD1	TGTGCCTGGAGTGTGGACAGGGGACGCCCCAGCTCCTACGAGCAGTACTTC	CAWSVDRGRPSSYEQYF
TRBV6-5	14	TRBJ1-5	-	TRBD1	TGTGCCAGCAGTCACGGACAGGGCGGTCAGCCCCAGCATTTT	CASSHGQGGQPQHF
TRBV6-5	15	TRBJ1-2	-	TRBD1	TGTGCCAGCAGTTACCGGACAGGGGGCGGTACTGGCTACACCTTC	CASSYRTGGGTGYTF
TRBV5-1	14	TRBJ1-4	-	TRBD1	TGCGCCAGCAGCAGGGACAGCTATAATGAAAAACTGTTTTTT	CASSRDSYNEKLFF
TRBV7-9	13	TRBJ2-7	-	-	TGTGCCAGCAGCTTTTTCTTAGCCCACGAGCAGTACTTC	CASSFFLAHEQYF
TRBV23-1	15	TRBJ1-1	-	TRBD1	TGCGCCAGCAGTCGCCCCTCGACAGGGGGCACTGAAGCTTTCTTT	CASSRPSTGGTEAFF
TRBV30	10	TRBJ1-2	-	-	TGTGCCTGGAGGAGTCCGGGCTACACCTTC	CAWRSPGYTF
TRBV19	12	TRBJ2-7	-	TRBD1	TGTGCCAGTTCCGGGACAGACTACGAGCAGTACTTC	CASSGTDYEQYF
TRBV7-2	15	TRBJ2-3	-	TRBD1	TGTGCCAGCAGCTTAACCGGGACAGGGATAGATACGCAGTATTTT	CASSLTGTGIDTQYF
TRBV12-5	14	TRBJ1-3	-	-	TGTGCTAGTGGTTTGGGTAGCGGGGGAAACACCATATATTTT	CASGLGSGGNTIYF
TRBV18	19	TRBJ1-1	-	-	TGTGCCAGCTCACCCGCTGCACCCCCGCGGACAGCCGTGAACACTGAAGCTTTCTTT	CASSPAAPPRTAVNTEAFF
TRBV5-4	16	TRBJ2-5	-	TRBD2	TGTGCCAGCAGCCCGAGTCGACTAGCTCGCCAAGAGACCCAGTACTTC	CASSPSRLARQETQYF
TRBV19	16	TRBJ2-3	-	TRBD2	TGTGCCAGTAGTATAGGTACAGCGGGGCACACAGATACGCAGTATTTT	CASSIGTAGHTDTQYF
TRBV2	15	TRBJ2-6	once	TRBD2	TGTGCCAGCAAAAGGGAGGGGACTGGGGCCAACGTCCTGACTTTC	CASKREGTGANVLTF
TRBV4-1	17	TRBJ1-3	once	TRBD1	TGCGCCAGCAGCGACCGGACAGGTGTGTCGATTGGAAACACCATATATTTT	CASSDRTGVSIGNTIYF
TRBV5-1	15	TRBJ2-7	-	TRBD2	TGCGCCAGCAGCTTGGCGGGCGGGACTAACTACGAGCAGTACTTC	CASSLAGGTNYEQYF
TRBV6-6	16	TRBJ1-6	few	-	TGTGCCAGCAGTTCCCCGGGACTGCACTATAATTCACCCCTCCACTTT	CASSSPGLHYNSPLHF
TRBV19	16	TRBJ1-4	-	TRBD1	TGTGCCAGTACCCATCTGGTGGGGACAGGGAATGAAAAACTGTTTTTT	CASTHLVGTGNEKLFF
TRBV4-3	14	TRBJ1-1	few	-	TGCGCCAGCAGCCAAGGGAGGGTGGGGACTGAAGCTTTCTTT	CASSQGRVGTEAFF
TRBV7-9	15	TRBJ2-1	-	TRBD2	TGTGCCAGCAGCCCCGGACTAGCGGTACCCAATGAGCAGTTCTTC	CASSPGLAVPNEQFF
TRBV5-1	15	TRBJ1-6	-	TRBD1	TGCGCCAGCAGTTGGCCGGGACAGGGGCGTTCACCCCTCCACTTT	CASSWPGQGRSPLHF
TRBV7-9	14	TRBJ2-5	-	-	TGTGCCAGCAGCTTAGCCAGGGATCAAGAGACCCAGTACTTC	CASSLARDQETQYF
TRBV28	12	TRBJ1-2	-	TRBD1	TGTGCCAGCAGTCGACAGGGCTATGGCTACACCTTC	CASSRQGYGYTF
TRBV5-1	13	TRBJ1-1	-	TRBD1	TGCGCCAGCAGCTCAACAGGGGTGGCTGAAGCTTTCTTT	CASSSTGVAEAFF
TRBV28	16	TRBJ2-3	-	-	TGTGCCAGTTCCCAGTTAGGGGGGGAGGGGATAGATACGCAGTATTTT	CASSQLGGEGIDTQYF
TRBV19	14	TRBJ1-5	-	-	TGTGCCAGTAGCCAGAACAGGGCCGATCAGCCCCAGCATTTT	CASSQNRADQPQHF
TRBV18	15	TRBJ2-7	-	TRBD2	TGTGCCAGCTCACCACAATCCGGGGGGACCTACGAGCAGTACTTC	CASSPQSGGTYEQYF
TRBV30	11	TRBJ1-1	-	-	TGTGCCTGTTCCATAAACGGAGGGGCTTTCTTT	CACSINGGAFF
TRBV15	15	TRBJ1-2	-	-	TGTGCCACCAGCACTCGGACAGCTGCTAACTATGGCTACACCTTC	CATSTRTAANYGYTF
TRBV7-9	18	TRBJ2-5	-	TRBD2	TGTGCCAGCAGCTCGAACCCCACCGGGACTAGCGGCGGGGGGACCCAGTACTTC	CASSSNPTGTSGGGTQYF
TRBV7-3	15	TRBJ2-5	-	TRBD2	TGTGCCAGCAGCCCGGGGACTAGGAACGGCGAGACCCAGTACTTC	CASSPGTRNGETQYF